The 17 T cell receptor beta chains below all came from one sample that was sequenced in a study of early T cells in non-severe SARS-CoV-2 infection. A single record per CDR3 protein comes from TCRdb applying MiXCR to the 5' RACE reads. The table shows approximately 77,000 distinct CDR3 sequences, with around 12% occurring only once. Source: whole blood, taken at baseline. Every receptor here comes from an adult who was a healthcare worker with PCR-confirmed SARS-CoV-2 infection or an uninfected control (not recorded which). The donor label of this sample is uncertain.

The CDR3 protein is CASSQQGPYNEQFF. The CDR3, as DNA: TGCGCCAGCAGTCAGCAGGGACCCTACAATGAGCAGTTCTTC. The chain has TRBV10-2 and TRBJ2-1; possibly TRBD1 or TRBD2 for D (5 bases each). CDR3 length: 14 residues. Looked up from germline, CDR1 is WSHSY and CDR2 is SAAADI. Trimming removed 5 bases from V and 2 bases from J, with 10 bases in between.

This clonotype was observed at least ten times. The genes are TRBV7-2 and TRBJ1-1; the D is unclear. This CDR3 has 15 amino acids. Deletions cut 5 bases from V and 0 bases from J, with 13 bases between. Germline V gene data show CDR1 as SGHTA and CDR2 as FQGNSA. DNA for the CDR3: TGTGCCAGCAGCCGTCGAAGACTGATGAACACTGAAGCTTTCTTT. Translated: CASSRRRLMNTEAFF.

This clonotype was detected only a few times. The chain couples TRBV11-3 to TRBJ2-3; D might be TRBD2 (5 bases). Germline V gene data show CDR1 as SGHNT and CDR2 as YENEEA. The CDR3 length is 17 residues. V lost 5 bases to trimming and J lost 1 base, with 19 bases between them. The CDR3 spells CASSDRRSGSGTDTQYF. CDR3 coding DNA: TGTGCCAGCAGCGACCGGAGGAGCGGCTCCGGCACAGATACGCAGTATTTT.

This clonotype was seen a handful of times. V and J are TRBV11-2 and TRBJ2-3, with D perhaps assigned TRBD1 or TRBD2 (5 bases each). The V end lost 6 bases, the J end lost 0 bases, and 16 bases lay between the germline ends. The CDR3 covers 16 residues. Germline assignment: CDR1 SGHAT and CDR2 FQNNGV. DNA for the CDR3: TGTGCCAGCAGACTCCGGACCGGGACCAGCACAGATACGCAGTATTTT. Residues: CASRLRTGTSTDTQYF.

This clonotype was counted many times. This chain links TRBV7-3 with TRBJ1-1, with a tentative D call TRBD1 (6 bases). Trimming shortened V by 2 bases and J by 7 bases, and 11 bases separated the two germline ends. This CDR3 spans 13 amino acids. Germline V gene data show CDR1 as SGHTA and CDR2 as FQGTGA. The CDR3 DNA follows: TGTGCCAGCAGCTTAGCCGACAGGTTTGAAGCTTTCTTT. Translation gives CASSLADRFEAFF.

CDR3 in amino acids: CSALSVKETQYF. The CDR3 DNA is TGCAGTGCCCTATCAGTTAAAGAGACCCAGTACTTC. The chain combines TRBV20-1 with TRBJ2-5; D gene ambiguous. Trimming shortened V by 6 bases and J by 3 bases, and 11 bases separated the two germline ends. This CDR3 is built from 12 residues. Per the germline V gene, CDR1 is DFQATT and CDR2 is SNEGSKA (reference sequence).

The chain carries TRBV4-2 and TRBJ2-3; 7 bases are a match to TRBD2. The CDR3 is made up of 19 amino acids. Germline V CDR1 and CDR2: LGHNA, YNFKEQ. J gave up 2 bases and V 1 base, and 15 bases lay outside the gene matches. The DNA of the CDR3 is TGTGCCAGCAGCCAAGTCATCCGGATCGGCGGGGGAGTCACAGATACGCAGTATTTT. Protein product: CASSQVIRIGGGVTDTQYF.

The rearrangement uses TRBV20-1 and TRBJ2-7, with TRBD2 as a possible D gene (6 bases). Trimming left V 5 bases short and J 0 bases short, with 14 bases between. The CDR3 sequence is 14 residues long. Germline assignment: CDR1 DFQATT and CDR2 SNEGSKA (reference sequence). The CDR3 DNA reads TGCAGTGCTGGAGGGATCGGGAGCTCCTACGAGCAGTACTTC. Protein product: CSAGGIGSSYEQYF.

This chain connects TRBV10-2 to TRBJ1-1, with 8 bases identical to TRBD1. This CDR3 spans 12 amino acids. Trimming at V came to 7 bases and at J to 4 bases, leaving 2 bases not matched to a gene. In germline, CDR1 is WSHSY, CDR2 SAAADI. CDR3 sequence (DNA): TGCGCCAGCATGGGACAGGCCACTGAAGCTTTCTTT. Amino acid sequence: CASMGQATEAFF.

V usage is TRBV10-3 and J usage is TRBJ1-6, with 7 bases that match TRBD1. Unmatched junction bases numbered 6, after V lost 6 bases and J lost 7 bases. This CDR3 is 14 amino acids long. CDR1 ENHRY and CDR2 SYGVKD come from the germline V gene. The chain's CDR3 is CAISATGSNSPLHF. The CDR3 DNA is TGTGCCATCAGCGCGACAGGGTCCAATTCACCCCTCCACTTT.

The chain recombines TRBV9 with TRBJ1-3, with a weak D call TRBD1 (5 bases). This CDR3 comprises 14 residues. The V end was cut by 3 bases, the J end by 4 bases, with 11 bases between. Germline CDR1 is SGDLS and CDR2 is YYNGEE. CDR3 in DNA: TGTGCCAGCAGCGGGGGCCTGTCAGGAAACACCATATATTTT. Protein sequence: CASSGGLSGNTIYF.

This clonotype was picked up many times. This chain links TRBV7-2 with TRBJ1-2; D is undetermined. The germline V gene has CDR1 SGHTA and CDR2 FQGNSA. With 1 base removed from V and 0 bases from J, the gap between germline ends came to 12 bases. CDR3 length equals 16 residues. The CDR3 sequence: CASSLVAGYSNYGYTF. DNA of the CDR3: TGTGCCAGCAGCTTAGTCGCGGGGTATTCTAACTATGGCTACACCTTC.

The chain recombines TRBV3-1 with TRBJ1-1, with 7 positions matching TRBD1. This CDR3 contains 16 residues. Germline CDR1 LGHDT, CDR2 YNNKEL (reference sequence). The V and J ends lost 2 bases and 1 base, in that order; junction bases with no gene match: 7. DNA of the CDR3: TGTGCCAGCAGCCAATGGGACAGCATTCAGAACACTGAAGCTTTCTTT. This codes for CASSQWDSIQNTEAFF. The complete variable domain, with remaining parts taken from reference TRBV3-1 and TRBJ1-1, reads DTAVSQTPKYLVTQMGNDKSIKCEQNLGHDTMYWYKQDSKKFLKIMFSYNNKELIINETVPNRFSPKSPDKAHLNLHINSLELGDSAVYFCASSQWDSIQNTEAFFGQGTRLTVV.

This clonotype appeared many times. The rearrangement uses TRBV20-1 and TRBJ1-5, with no clear D. Germline V gene lookup returns CDR1 DFQATT and CDR2 SNEGSKA (reference sequence). The CDR3 runs 13 residues. Trimming pared 3 bases from V and 7 bases from J, leaving 13 bases between. Here the CDR3 reads CSARKAGAQPQHF. The CDR3 region has the DNA TGCAGTGCTAGGAAGGCAGGCGCCCAGCCCCAGCATTTT.

In its sample, this clonotype was seen a few times. The chain recombines TRBV12-5 with TRBJ2-5, with D perhaps assigned TRBD1 or TRBD2 (5 bases each). Germline CDR1 reads LGHNT; CDR2 reads FRNRAP. The CDR3 loop spans 15 amino acids. V shed 2 bases and J shed 2 bases, with 12 bases lying between them. The CDR3 spells CASGLLPGRQETQYF. CDR3 nucleotide sequence: TGTGCTAGTGGTTTGCTCCCGGGACGTCAAGAGACCCAGTACTTC.

This clonotype came up a few times. The J gene is TRBJ2-1, the V gene TRBV10-2, with 11 bases that match TRBD2. CDR3 length: 17 amino acids. Germline lookup yields CDR1 WSHSY and CDR2 SAAADI. V shed 7 bases, J shed 2 bases, and the junction held 10 bases outside the gene matches. The CDR3 loop is CASMGPLLAGAYNEQFF. CDR3 nucleotides: TGCGCCAGCATGGGCCCGCTACTAGCGGGGGCCTACAATGAGCAGTTCTTC.

This clonotype has only a few counts. The chain carries TRBV7-2 and TRBJ1-5, with a tentative D call TRBD1 (5 bases). CDR3 length: 14 amino acids. CDR1 and CDR2 (germline): SGHTA, FQGNSA. Trimming left V 8 bases short and J 4 bases short, with 15 bases between. CDR3 DNA: TGTGCCAGCTCACCACCGGGGGGGAATCAGCCCCAGCATTTT. This gives the protein CASSPPGGNQPQHF.